These 17 T cell receptor beta chains came from one sample sequenced in a study of T cells in Graves' hyperthyroidism and ophthalmopathy. TCR beta CDR3 region amplification was performed from RNA transcripts. First-round RT-PCR of the TCR CDR3 relied on the HTBI primer set. Each CDR3 protein gets one entry after TCRdb re-called the multiplex PCR reads with MiXCR. The profile shows 460,000 or so distinct CDR3 sequences, 13% to 15% of them singletons. Sequences were obtained from blood. Receptors were obtained from a young woman with Graves' hyperthyroidism.

There are many counts of this clonotype. The chain joins TRBV6-1 to TRBJ2-1; 7 bases match TRBD1. The CDR3 sequence is 14 residues long. V lost 6 bases, J lost 3 bases, and 5 bases stayed unmatched. Germline CDR1 MNHNS, CDR2 SASEGT. CDR3 in amino acids: CASRSDRHYNEQFF. The CDR3 region has the DNA TGTGCCAGCAGATCGGACAGGCACTACAATGAGCAGTTCTTC.

The gene calls are TRBV11-2 and TRBJ2-7, with 9 bases matching TRBD1. CDR3 length equals 14 residues. Germline assignment: CDR1 SGHAT and CDR2 FQNNGV. V lost 11 bases, J lost 6 bases, and 14 bases stayed unmatched. As DNA, the CDR3 is TGTGCCTCGACCCGGGACAGGGTTTCTGGCGAGCAGTACTTC. It translates to CASTRDRVSGEQYF. The variable domain in full, with the rest retrieved from reference TRBV11-2 and TRBJ2-7, is EAGVAQSPRYKIIEKRQSVAFWCNPISGHATLYWYQQILGQGPKLLIQFQNNGVVDDSQLPKDRFSAERLKGVDSTLKIQPAKLEDSAVYLCASTRDRVSGEQYFGPGTRLTVT.

Ten or more counts support this clonotype. CDR3 residues: CASLGSGTGDKLFF. For the CDR3, the DNA is TGTGCCAGCCTTGGGTCGGGGACAGGGGACAAACTGTTTTTT. The J gene is TRBJ1-4, the V gene TRBV27, with 10 bases fitting TRBD1. Germline V gene sequence: CDR1 MNHEY, CDR2 SMNVEV (reference sequence). The trim removed 8 bases at V and 11 bases at J, leaving 11 bases unmatched. CDR3 length: 14 residues.

This clonotype showed up many times. The chain uses TRBV5-1 and TRBJ2-7, with TRBD1 matching over 8 bases. This CDR3 contains 15 residues. Trimming took 4 bases from V and 2 from J; bases not matched to a gene: 8. The germline V gene has CDR1 SGHRS and CDR2 YFSETQ. As DNA, the CDR3 is TGCGCCAGCAGCCTAGACAGGGGCCCAACCTACGAGCAGTACGTC. Its protein product is CASSLDRGPTYEQYV.

A remark on this clonotype: This may stem from a read error, because a much larger clone lies one nucleotide away. This sequence joins TRBV29-1 and TRBJ1-1, with D unresolved. Per the germline V gene, CDR1 is SQVTM and CDR2 is ANQGSEA. The CDR3 spans 14 residues. The V gene lost 8 bases and the J gene lost 0 bases, with 16 bases spanning the gap. In DNA form, the CDR3 reads TGCAGCAGATCAAGGGCATATCTGAACACTGAAGCTTTCTTT. This translates into CSRSRAYLNTEAFF.

A few counts support this clonotype. V usage is TRBV3-1 and J usage is TRBJ2-5; 7 bases fit TRBD2. From germline, CDR1 is LGHDT and CDR2 YNNKEL (reference sequence). The CDR3 contains 16 residues. Unmatched junction bases numbered 10, after V lost 4 bases and J lost 2 bases. The DNA of the CDR3 is TGTGCCAGCAGCCCCGTGACTAGCACGAGTCAAGAGACCCAGTACTTC. It translates to CASSPVTSTSQETQYF.

The chain joins TRBV19 to TRBJ2-7, with 11 bases aligning to TRBD2. Germline V gene lookup returns CDR1 LNHDA and CDR2 SQIVND (reference sequence). The CDR3 spans 15 residues. V was pared by 5 bases and J by 3 bases, with 6 bases of the junction left unmatched. CDR3 coding DNA: TGTGCCAGTAGTCCGGGACTAGCGGAAGACTACGAGCAGTACGTC. It specifies CASSPGLAEDYEQYV.

The V gene is TRBV5-6, the J gene TRBJ2-1, with D possibly matching TRBD2 (5 bases). CDR3 length: 14 residues. V was clipped by 7 bases and J by 3 bases, with 14 bases between them. Germline V CDR1 and CDR2: SGHDT, YYEEEE. The CDR3, as DNA: TGTGCCAGCGGTCGGAGGCGGGTCTACAATGAGCAGTTCTTC. Residues: CASGRRRVYNEQFF. The entire variable domain, with the rest obtained from reference TRBV5-6 and TRBJ2-1, is as follows: DAGVTQSPTHLIKTRGQQVTLRCSPKSGHDTVSWYQQALGQGPQFIFQYYEEEERQRGNFPDRFSGHQFPNYSSELNVNALLLGDSALYLCASGRRRVYNEQFFGPGTRLTVL.

This clonotype was detected many times. The chain uses TRBV3-1 and TRBJ2-1, with D hard to call. This CDR3 region has 13 residues. The V gene's germline CDR1 is LGHDT and CDR2 YNNKEL (reference sequence). V dropped 1 base and J dropped 7 bases, with 8 bases sitting between them. Here the CDR3 DNA reads TGTGCCAGCAGCCAAGTGGCAGAGAATGAGCAGTTCTTC. Translating gives CASSQVAENEQFF.

This clonotype was detected a few times. CDR3: CASFSDRDTEAFF. In DNA, the CDR3 is TGTGCCAGCTTCTCTGACAGGGACACTGAAGCTTTCTTT. This sequence joins TRBV18 and TRBJ1-1; 7 bases align to TRBD1. The V segment lost 7 bases and the J segment 3 bases; nucleotides outside the gene matches: 5. The CDR3 is 13 amino acids. The germline V gene encodes CDR1 KGHSH and CDR2 LQKENI.

This chain joins TRBV20-1 and TRBJ1-5, with 9 bases fitting TRBD1. Trimming removed 1 base from V and 3 bases from J; junction bases left unmatched: 4. This CDR3 region has 15 residues. Germline V gene sequence: CDR1 DFQATT, CDR2 SNEGSKA (reference sequence). This CDR3 is CSARVRTGDNQPQHF. In DNA, the CDR3 is TGCAGTGCTAGAGTCCGGACAGGGGACAATCAGCCCCAGCATTTT.

This rearrangement joins TRBV11-3 to TRBJ2-2, with TRBD1 matching over 7 bases. Trimming cost V 5 bases and J 6 bases; bases outside gene matches: 3. The V gene's germline CDR1 is SGHNT and CDR2 YENEEA. The CDR3 is 13 residues long. DNA of the CDR3: TGTGCCAGCAGCAAGACAGGGCCCGGGGAGCTGTTTTTT. Translating it yields CASSKTGPGELFF.

V usage is TRBV29-1 and J usage is TRBJ2-1; perhaps TRBD2 as D (5 bases). Germline V gives CDR1 SQVTM, CDR2 ANQGSEA. The CDR3 contains 13 residues. CDR3 coding DNA: TGCACCTTAGGGAGTTCCTCCTACAATGAGCAGTTCTTC. Its protein product is CTLGSSSYNEQFF.

The V gene is TRBV11-2, the J gene TRBJ1-1; D ambiguous. CDR1 is SGHAT, CDR2 FQNNGV, per germline. V lost 6 bases and J lost 3, with 14 bases in between. The length of the CDR3 is 14 residues. The CDR3 region is CASSKFSADTEAFF. CDR3 nucleotide sequence: TGTGCCAGCAGTAAGTTCAGCGCCGACACTGAAGCTTTCTTT. The complete variable domain, with remaining parts taken from reference TRBV11-2 and TRBJ1-1, reads EAGVAQSPRYKIIEKRQSVAFWCNPISGHATLYWYQQILGQGPKLLIQFQNNGVVDDSQLPKDRFSAERLKGVDSTLKIQPAKLEDSAVYLCASSKFSADTEAFFGQGTRLTVV.

This clonotype showed up just a few times. J is TRBJ1-1 and V is TRBV5-1; D is possibly TRBD1 (5 bases). Germline lookup yields CDR1 SGHRS and CDR2 YFSETQ. The germline V and J ends were trimmed by 1 base and 6 bases, with 13 bases remaining between them. The CDR3 runs 14 residues. The CDR3 loop is CASSLLWGNAEAFF. DNA for the CDR3: TGCGCCAGCAGCTTGTTGTGGGGCAACGCTGAAGCTTTCTTT.

Note on this clonotype: Given a much more abundant clone one base away, this may be a read error. Since no conserved phenylalanine or tryptophan closes the CDR3, a read error is the likely cause. This rearrangement joins TRBV11-2 to TRBJ1-2; 10 nucleotides align to TRBD1. The CDR3 length is 16 residues. V lost 10 bases, J lost 4 bases, and 15 bases stayed unmatched. Germline V lookup: CDR1 SGHAT, CDR2 FQNNGV. The CDR3 region is CATAPGQGMTSYGYTL. In DNA form, the CDR3 reads TGTGCCACAGCTCCGGGACAGGGGATGACCAGCTATGGCTACACCCTC.

The chain joins TRBV5-6 to TRBJ2-2, with 12 nucleotides matching TRBD2. Germline V gives CDR1 SGHDT, CDR2 YYEEEE. J was trimmed by 7 bases and V by 0 bases; bases with no gene match: 4. This CDR3 comprises 16 residues. CDR3 nucleotide sequence: TGTGCCAGCAGCTTGGGACTAGCGGGAGAAATCGGGGAGCTGTTTTTT. It specifies CASSLGLAGEIGELFF. Drawing the rest from reference TRBV5-6 and TRBJ2-2, the complete variable domain is DAGVTQSPTHLIKTRGQQVTLRCSPKSGHDTVSWYQQALGQGPQFIFQYYEEEERQRGNFPDRFSGHQFPNYSSELNVNALLLGDSALYLCASSLGLAGEIGELFFGEGSRLTVL.